The entry below describes one T cell receptor (beta chain). This sample was taken from a study of patients and donors after allogeneic stem cell transplantation. TCRdb re-called the RT-PCR reads with MiXCR, one entry per CDR3 protein. The sample lists about a million distinct CDR3 sequences; 18% were seen once. CDR1 is SEHNR and CDR2 is FQNEAQ in the germline V gene (reference sequence). V gave up 2 bases and J gave up 7 bases; unmatched junction bases: 8. This CDR3 spans 15 amino acids. This clonotype originated in a human donor who was either an allogeneic HSCT recipient or a stem cell or donor lymphocyte infusion donor (not recorded which). It is not recorded whose cells these are; they may come from a transplant donor. This chain links TRBV7-9 with TRBJ2-7; TRBD2 matches at 10 bases. The specimen was blood, either unsorted or a sorted T cell fraction (not recorded which). CDR3 DNA sequence: TGTGCCAGCAGCTTACTACTAGCGGGGACCACGGAGCAGTACTTC. Translating gives CASSLLLAGTTEQYF.